The sequence of this TCR beta chain was determined in a study of OX40 agonist ivuxolimab in advanced cancers. Study overall: Dose-escalation subjects each had hepatocellular carcinoma, melanoma, renal cell or head and neck cancer.

Findings and caveats of the study: There was clonal expansion of CD4+ and CD8+ blood T cells by week 6 at 0.1 to 3.0 mg/kg.

Some clones are missing from TCRdb's copy, which holds only in-frame ones; the method was immunoSEQ multiplex PCR. The sample lists some 66,000 clones, around 83% occurring once. The trim removed 5 bases at V and 2 bases at J, leaving 2 bases unmatched. The CDR3 runs 14 residues. Germline values: CDR1 SGHTA, CDR2 FQGTGA. Comments on this clone: Its antigen remains unknown.

This sequence was found in an adult with an advanced solid tumor such as melanoma, head and neck, liver or kidney cancer. Material: CD4+ or CD8+ T cells sorted from blood, obtained in a trial of the OX40 agonist ivuxolimab. The chain has TRBV7-3 and TRBJ2-3, with 9 bases fitting TRBD2. The CDR3 nucleotides read TGTGCCAGCAGCCCGGGACTAGCCACAGATACGCAGTATTTT. This encodes CASSPGLATDTQYF. Full variable domain (outside the CDR3, taken from reference TRBV7-3 and TRBJ2-3): GAGVSQTPSNKVTEKGKYVELRCDPISGHTALYWYRQSLGQGPEFLIYFQGTGAADDSGLPNDRFFAVRPEGSVSTLKIQRTERGDSAVYLCASSPGLATDTQYFGPGTRLTVL.